This entry concerns a single T cell receptor (beta chain). Its target is not known. Trimming left V 3 bases short and J 2 bases short, with 17 bases between. CDR1 and CDR2 from the germline V gene are SNHLY and FYNNEI. The CDR3 contains 17 residues. TCRdb re-called the 5' RACE reads through MiXCR, storing one row per CDR3 protein. This table has 90,000 to 120,000 distinct CDR3 sequences, around 10% appearing once. The data belong to a study of T-cell memory formation after mild COVID-19. Study-level results: While clones contracting from day 15 to 85 were balanced between CD4 and CD8, later expanders leaned CD4+.

Sequenced sample: PBMCs or a T cell subset sorted from them (not recorded which). The sequence derives from a man younger than 35 who had mild COVID-19 (a few samples of this study predate the infection). Cell type and time point are not known. The chain joins TRBV2 to TRBJ2-1; D perhaps matches TRBD2 (6 bases). The CDR3 DNA is TGTGCCAGCAGTGATCTTGCTAGCGCCCTTACCTACAATGAGCAGTTCTTC. Encoded protein: CASSDLASALTYNEQFF.